The clone carrying this TCR beta chain has ten or more counts. Its matching antigen is unknown. These data originate in a study of early T cells in non-severe SARS-CoV-2 infection. Attachment of unique molecular identifiers was made to individual cDNA molecules. One entry per CDR3 protein, called by TCRdb with MiXCR from the 5' RACE reads. The table lists tens of thousands of distinct CDR3 sequences, 6.3% of them singletons, with approximately 6% in the top ten. The germline V gene encodes CDR1 LNHDA and CDR2 SQIVND (reference sequence). The CDR3 length is 10 residues. V was cut by 5 bases and J by 6 bases, with 3 bases left in between. Whole-study results and caveats: The study's VDJdb matching favored anti-spike CD8 responses and missed private and CD4 specificities.

The receptor comes from an adult who was a healthcare worker with PCR-confirmed SARS-CoV-2 infection or an uninfected control (not recorded which). The sequenced sample was whole blood. This rearrangement joins TRBV19 to TRBJ2-3; no clear D gene. As DNA, the CDR3 is TGTGCCAGTAGTCGGGATACGCAGTATTTT. Encoded protein: CASSRDTQYF.